The entry below describes one T cell receptor beta chain. Its antigen is currently unknown. This specimen belongs to a study of shared clonotypes between healthy human individuals. Study context: Two women and a few men aged 18 to 49 made up the donors.

V lost 6 bases, J lost 3 bases, and 9 bases lay in between. Germline CDR1 reads MGHRA; CDR2 reads YSYEKL. CDR3 length: 13 amino acids. Regarding the study as a whole: Clonotype sharing across a handful of donors was observed for roughly 5% of naive CD4 clonotypes. Compared with clonotypes that all four donors shared, non-shared clonotypes had lower generation probabilities.

The deep-level immunoSEQ assay was used. Generated by immunoSEQ multiplex PCR, the TCRdb table keeps only in-frame clones and is missing some. Among fewer than 850,000 clones listed, about 90% were seen once. V usage is TRBV4-1 and J usage is TRBJ2-1; D call uncertain. This TCR came from a man younger than 35 in good health. Some clones in this sample may be carry-over from other donors' samples. The material sequenced was memory CD8+ T cells from PBMCs. The subset was: CD45RO+ cells pooled with CCR7-negative TemRA cells. As DNA, the CDR3 is TGCGCCAGCAGTATTAATCTCTACAATGAGCAGTTCTTC. Protein product: CASSINLYNEQFF.